What follows describes a single TCR beta chain. The antigen it recognizes is unknown. No base quality information exists; no much larger clone differs at one position. The data were obtained in a study of CD8 T cells in ankylosing spondylitis (dated by TCRdb to about 2017). Background on the whole study: T cell receptor beta repertoires were profiled in healthy donors and ankylosing spondylitis patients so that disease-linked TCR variants could be found. The full study cohort was made up of about two dozen ankylosing spondylitis patients and approximately 100 healthy donors. Peripheral blood samples were taken, and synovial fluid was additionally collected from ankylosing spondylitis patients. Overall study results and their limits: The disease-linked clones had a CD8+ phenotype and were found at relatively low frequencies in peripheral blood. Blood from ankylosing spondylitis patients appeared to be characterized by a TCR beta motif composed of about eight highly homologous amino acid variants. Some motif variants were previously reported in synovial fluid and blood of reactive arthritis patients, suggesting common disease-initiation mechanisms. The disease-linked clones were reported to be significantly enriched in matched synovial fluid samples from ankylosing spondylitis patients.

Trimming accounts for 6 bases at V and 1 base at J, while the number of junction bases matched to no gene is 4. The CDR3, from cysteine to phenylalanine, totals 15 residues. Only CDR3 DNA is held: 45 bases, read in frame from base 1. CDR1 is given as SGHTA and CDR2 as FQGNSA, both from the germline V gene. This sample was sequenced with an Illumina HiSeq 2500. Quantitative 5'-RACE with molecular barcodes was the method used to prepare the TCR beta libraries. The original pipeline was this. To identify disease-linked TCR variants, a new computational method was used, one built on a probabilistic model of VDJ rearrangement. TCRdb reprocessing: public reads trimmed at Q25 with fastp, clones called with MiXCR, in-frame beta chains kept. Under each unique CDR3 protein, matching rows form one entry showing the most common genes and DNA. The V and J calls come from TCRdb's annotation, not from the publication. Within this sample are 400,000 to 450,000 distinct CDR3 sequences, with about 15% of them counted one time only. Together, the top ten hold 0.95% to 1.1% of the sample.

The sequence is built from TRBV7-2 and TRBJ2-5, with TRBD2 matching 11 junction bases. This clonotype was obtained from a male donor with ankylosing spondylitis. Material for sequencing was blood, either unsorted or a sorted T cell fraction (not recorded which). The encoded CDR3 is CASRTGTSGQETQYF. The sequenced DNA: TGTGCCAGCAGGACCGGGACTAGCGGCCAAGAGACCCAGTACTTC.